This T cell receptor (beta chain) is from a study of shared clonotypes between healthy human individuals. General study results and limits: Clonotype sharing across four donors was observed for 4% to 6.5% of naive CD4 clonotypes. Non-shared clonotypes had lower generation probabilities than those shared by all four donors. Memory subsets generally showed smaller estimated richness than naive subsets did.

V was clipped by 4 bases and J by 3 bases, with 13 bases between them. The CDR3 has 13 residues. From germline, CDR1 is SQVTM and CDR2 ANQGSEA. Naive CD8 cells comprised CD45RO-negative, CCR7-positively selected cells, excluding terminally differentiated effector memory CD45RA+ cells. The assay was immunoSEQ multiplex PCR, and TCRdb's table has in-frame clones only and misses some. The sample holds about 1,900,000 clones, about 95% seen once. About this clone: Its antigen is as yet unknown.

The chain employs TRBV29-1 and TRBJ2-7; no firm D call. Sequencing used naive CD8+ T cells sorted from blood. The clonotype originates from a man between 18 and 29 years old in good health. The CDR3 region is CSVAIGWSYEQYF. The DNA for the CDR3 is TGCAGCGTTGCAATCGGTTGGAGCTACGAGCAGTACTTC.